Listed below are T cell receptor beta chains from one sample, sequenced in a study of CD4+ T cells in melanoma. Data came from immunoSEQ multiplex PCR; TCRdb stores just in-frame clones and leaves some out. The sample lists some 110,000 clones, 92% occurring once. Sequenced: peripheral blood. Receptors were obtained from a human donor with melanoma. Both conserved end residues are part of each CDR3. A D gene is named only where the DNA matches it firmly. Only part of the rows carry a size: once, few, many, or a class if the clone is expanded.

v_call,d_call,j_call,clone_size,cdr3_nt,cdr3_aa
TRBV5-6,-,TRBJ1-2,once,TGTGCCAGCAGCTTGGTATCGGGCAGAACTTATGGCTACACCTTC,CASSLVSGRTYGYTF
TRBV7-2,-,TRBJ1-2,-,TGTGCCAGCAGCCTCCCCGGGCGGGGCAGAGGTGGCTACACCTTC,CASSLPGRGRGGYTF
TRBV7-9,-,TRBJ1-4,-,TGTGCCAGCAGCTTTACAGGGTTGTCAGAAAAACTGTTTTTT,CASSFTGLSEKLFF
TRBV4-3,TRBD1,TRBJ1-2,-,TGCGCCAGCAGCCAAGATCACCTTGGACAGGGCTATGGCTACACCTTC,CASSQDHLGQGYGYTF
TRBV10-3,-,TRBJ2-7,-,TGTGCCATCAGTGAGGTTGTCGAGCAGTACTTC,CAISEVVEQYF
TRBV5-5,TRBD1,TRBJ1-2,-,TGTGCCAGCAGCTTGGATCGGCCAGGGGGAAATGGCTACACCTTC,CASSLDRPGGNGYTF
TRBV11-1,-,TRBJ2-2,-,TGTGCCAGCAGCACCCTACGGGACGGATACACCGGGGAGCTGTTTTTT,CASSTLRDGYTGELFF
TRBV28,TRBD1,TRBJ2-1,-,TGTGCCAGTAAGTGGGACAGCGACTACAATGAGCAGTTCTTC,CASKWDSDYNEQFF
TRBV9,-,TRBJ2-3,once,TGTGCCAGCAGCCCAGGTGTGGCAGATACGCAGTATTTT,CASSPGVADTQYF
TRBV6-5,-,TRBJ2-3,-,TGTGCCAGCAGTTACGAGGAACGAGATACGCAGTATTTT,CASSYEERDTQYF
TRBV10-2,TRBD2,TRBJ2-7,-,TGCGCCAGCAGTCTAGCGGGGGGTACCTACGAGCAGTACTTC,CASSLAGGTYEQYF
TRBV18,-,TRBJ2-3,-,TGTGCCAGCTCACCGGGGTTGAACACAGATACGCAGTATTTT,CASSPGLNTDTQYF
TRBV7-9,TRBD2,TRBJ2-3,once,TGTGCCAGCAGAGAGTGGGCGGGAGGGGAAGATACGCAGTATTTT,CASREWAGGEDTQYF
TRBV5-4,-,TRBJ1-2,-,TGTGCCAGCAGACCTGGGACGCCGGGGGGCTATGGCTACACCTTC,CASRPGTPGGYGYTF
TRBV7-9,TRBD2,TRBJ2-3,-,TGTGCCAGCAGCTCCGGGACTAGCCGACTGGATACGCAGTATTTT,CASSSGTSRLDTQYF
TRBV7-8,-,TRBJ2-7,-,TGTGCCAGCAGCCCACGTTGGGTCTACGAGCAGTACTTC,CASSPRWVYEQYF
TRBV4-3,-,TRBJ2-1,-,TGCGCCAGCAGCCCCCAGGGAAATACGTACAATGAGCAGTTCTTC,CASSPQGNTYNEQFF
TRBV18,-,TRBJ1-1,-,TGTGCCAGCTCACCGATACAGGACCTGAACACTGAAGCTTTCTTT,CASSPIQDLNTEAFF
TRBV19,-,TRBJ1-5,-,TGTGCCAGTAGTATAACAGGCGGGAAACAGCCCCAGCATTTT,CASSITGGKQPQHF
TRBV5-1,TRBD2,TRBJ2-5,few,TGCGCCAGCAGCCAGACTAGCGGGACAGAGACCCAGTACTTC,CASSQTSGTETQYF
TRBV9,-,TRBJ2-3,-,TGTGCCAGCGCGATACAGGGATCTAGCACAGATACGCAGTATTTT,CASAIQGSSTDTQYF
TRBV6-1,TRBD1,TRBJ2-5,-,TGTGCCAGCAAGACAGGGGGCGCGGAGACCCAGTACTTC,CASKTGGAETQYF
TRBV9,TRBD2,TRBJ2-3,-,TGTGCCAGCAGCGTAGCTGGCGCGGGGGGAGATACGCAGTATTTT,CASSVAGAGGDTQYF
TRBV7-2,TRBD2,TRBJ2-7,-,TGTGCCAGCAGCTTAATTAGCGGGGGGGCCAACGAGCAGTACTTC,CASSLISGGANEQYF
TRBV7-2,TRBD2,TRBJ2-5,-,TGTGCCAGCAGCCTTAGCGGGAGGACCCTGCAAGAGACCCAGTACTTC,CASSLSGRTLQETQYF
TRBV7-3,-,TRBJ2-2,-,TGTGCCAGCAGCTCTCAATTAGACGAGAACACCGGGGAGCTGTTTTTT,CASSSQLDENTGELFF
TRBV29-1,-,TRBJ2-2,once,TGCAGCGTTGAACGGGCGAACACCGGGGAGCTGTTTTTT,CSVERANTGELFF
TRBV6-1,-,TRBJ2-3,-,TGTGCCAGCAGTAAACTCGGGGCGAGCACAGATACGCAGTATTTT,CASSKLGASTDTQYF
TRBV2,TRBD2,TRBJ2-5,-,TGTGCCAGCAAGTCTAGCGGGGCCCAAGAGACCCAGTACTTC,CASKSSGAQETQYF
TRBV7-2,TRBD1,TRBJ2-4,-,TGTGCCAGCAGCCCGCGGCCGGGACAGGGATATGACAAAAACATTCAGTACTTC,CASSPRPGQGYDKNIQYF
TRBV7-2,TRBD2,TRBJ2-7,-,TGTGCCAGCAGCTTAGGCGCTAGCGGGGGGTCCCCCTACGAGCAGTACTTC,CASSLGASGGSPYEQYF